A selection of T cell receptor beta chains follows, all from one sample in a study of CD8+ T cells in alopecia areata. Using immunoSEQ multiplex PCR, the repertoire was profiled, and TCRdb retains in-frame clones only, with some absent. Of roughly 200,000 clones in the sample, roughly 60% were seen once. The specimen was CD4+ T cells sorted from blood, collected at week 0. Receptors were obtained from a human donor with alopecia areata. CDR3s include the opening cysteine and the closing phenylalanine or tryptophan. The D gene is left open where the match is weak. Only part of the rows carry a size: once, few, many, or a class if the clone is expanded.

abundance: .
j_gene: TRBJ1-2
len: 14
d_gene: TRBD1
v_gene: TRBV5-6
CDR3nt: TGTGCCAGCAGCTTGGTGGGACAGACGTATGGCTACACCTTC
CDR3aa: CASSLVGQTYGYTF

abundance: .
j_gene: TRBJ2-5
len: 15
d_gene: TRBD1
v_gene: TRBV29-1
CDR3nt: TGCAGCGTTGTCGGGGACAGGGCTCTCCAAGAGACCCAGTACTTC
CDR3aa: CSVVGDRALQETQYF

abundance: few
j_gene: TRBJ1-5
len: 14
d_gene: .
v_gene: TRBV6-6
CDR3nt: TGTGCCAGCAGTTTGGGGGGGAGCAATCAGCCCCAGCATTTT
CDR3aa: CASSLGGSNQPQHF

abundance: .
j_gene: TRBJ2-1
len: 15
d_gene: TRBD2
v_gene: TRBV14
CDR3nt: TGTGCCAGCAGCCAATGTGCTAGCGGGGGGTGTGAGCAGTTCTTC
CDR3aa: CASSQCASGGCEQFF

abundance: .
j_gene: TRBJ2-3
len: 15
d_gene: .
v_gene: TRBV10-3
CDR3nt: TGTGCCATCAGCCCCAGGGGGACTAACACAGATACGCAGTATTTT
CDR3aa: CAISPRGTNTDTQYF

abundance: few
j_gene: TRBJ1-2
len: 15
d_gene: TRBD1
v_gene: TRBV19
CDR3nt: TGTGCCAGTAGTATCCTTTCAGGGGGCGCAGGCGGCTACACCTTC
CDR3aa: CASSILSGGAGGYTF

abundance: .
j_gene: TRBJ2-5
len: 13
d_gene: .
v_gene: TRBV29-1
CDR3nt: TGCAGCGTTGAAAGGGTAGTGGGAGAGACCCAGTACTTC
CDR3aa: CSVERVVGETQYF

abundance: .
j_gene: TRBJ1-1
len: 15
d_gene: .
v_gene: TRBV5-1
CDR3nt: TGCGCCAGCAGCTTGGATGGGGTGGGGAACACTGAAGCTTTCTTT
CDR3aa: CASSLDGVGNTEAFF

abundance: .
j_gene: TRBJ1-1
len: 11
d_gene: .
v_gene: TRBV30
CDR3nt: TGTGCCTCGAGGGGAAACACTGAAGCTTTCTTT
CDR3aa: CASRGNTEAFF

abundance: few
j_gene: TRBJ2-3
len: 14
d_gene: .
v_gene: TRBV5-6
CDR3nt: TGTGCCAGCAACTCGGGACTTAGCACAGATACGCAGTATTTT
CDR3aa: CASNSGLSTDTQYF

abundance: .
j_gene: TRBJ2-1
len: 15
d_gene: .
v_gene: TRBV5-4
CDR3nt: TGTGCCAGCAGCTGGGCGGGACAAGAGTACAATGAGCAGTTCTTC
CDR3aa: CASSWAGQEYNEQFF

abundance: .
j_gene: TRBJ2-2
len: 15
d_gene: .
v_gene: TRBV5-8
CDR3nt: TGTGCCAGCAGACCCGCCGTACAGGCAACCGGGGAGCTGTTTTTT
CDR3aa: CASRPAVQATGELFF

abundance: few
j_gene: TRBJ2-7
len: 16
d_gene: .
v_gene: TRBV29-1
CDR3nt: TGCAGCGTTCGGGAAAGAGGCGTGAATCAAGGCTACGAGCAGTACTTC
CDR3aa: CSVRERGVNQGYEQYF

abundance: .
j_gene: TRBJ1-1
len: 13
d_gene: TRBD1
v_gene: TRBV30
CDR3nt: TGTGCCTGGAGTGGACAGGGCAACACTGAAGCTTTCTTT
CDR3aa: CAWSGQGNTEAFF